This TCR beta chain was captured by sequencing in a study of T cells in Graves' hyperthyroidism and ophthalmopathy. RNA transcripts gave rise to amplified TCR beta CDR3 regions. The HTBI primer set was used in a first-round RT-PCR of the TCR CDR3. TCRdb re-derived calls from the multiplex PCR reads in MiXCR, one entry per CDR3 protein. Of fewer than 450,000 distinct CDR3 sequences listed, around 20% were seen once; the top ten hold 40%. The germline V gene encodes CDR1 MDHEN and CDR2 SYDVKM. After removal of 9 bases from V and 3 bases from J, the junction contained 9 bases not matched to a gene. The CDR3 runs 14 residues.

The V and J genes are TRBV28 and TRBJ1-1, with 8 positions matching TRBD1. The sequence was obtained from a man between 18 and 35 years old with Graves' ophthalmopathy. Input material: blood. CDR3 residues: CASAPGGLDTEAFF. For the CDR3, the DNA is TGTGCCAGTGCTCCAGGGGGCTTAGACACTGAAGCTTTCTTT.